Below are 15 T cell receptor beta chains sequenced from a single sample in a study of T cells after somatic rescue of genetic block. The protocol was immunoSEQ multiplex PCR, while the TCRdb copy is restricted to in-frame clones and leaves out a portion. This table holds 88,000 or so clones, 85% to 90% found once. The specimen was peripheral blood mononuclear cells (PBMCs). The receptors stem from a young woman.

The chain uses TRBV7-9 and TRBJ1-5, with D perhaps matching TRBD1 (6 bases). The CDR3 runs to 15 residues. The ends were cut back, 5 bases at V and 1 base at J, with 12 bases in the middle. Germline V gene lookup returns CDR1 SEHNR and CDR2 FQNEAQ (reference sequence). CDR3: CASSPGAGSNQPQHF. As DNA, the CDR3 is TGTGCCAGCAGCCCAGGGGCTGGGAGCAATCAGCCCCAGCATTTT.

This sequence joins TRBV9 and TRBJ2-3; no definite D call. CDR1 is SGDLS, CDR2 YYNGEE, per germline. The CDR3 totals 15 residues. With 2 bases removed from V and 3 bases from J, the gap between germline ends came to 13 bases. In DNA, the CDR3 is TGTGCCAGCAGCGTTGCCTCTACCTGGACAGATACGCAGTATTTT. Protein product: CASSVASTWTDTQYF.

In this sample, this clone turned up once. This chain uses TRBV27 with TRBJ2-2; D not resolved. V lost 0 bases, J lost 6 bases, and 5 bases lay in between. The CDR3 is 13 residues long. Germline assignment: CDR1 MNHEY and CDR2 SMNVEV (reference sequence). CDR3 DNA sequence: TGTGCCAGCAGTTTATCGATGTCCGGGGAGCTGTTTTTT. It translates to CASSLSMSGELFF.

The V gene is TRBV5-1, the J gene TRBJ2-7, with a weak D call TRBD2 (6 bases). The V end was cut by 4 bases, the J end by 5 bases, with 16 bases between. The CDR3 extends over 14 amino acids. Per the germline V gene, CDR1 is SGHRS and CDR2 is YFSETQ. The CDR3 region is CASSQGRGSDEQYF. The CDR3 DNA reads TGCGCCAGCAGCCAGGGACGGGGGTCAGACGAGCAGTACTTC.

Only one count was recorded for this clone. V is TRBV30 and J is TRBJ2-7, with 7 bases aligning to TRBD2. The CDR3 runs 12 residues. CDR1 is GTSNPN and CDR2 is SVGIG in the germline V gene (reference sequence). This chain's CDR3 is CAGEGDSYEQYF. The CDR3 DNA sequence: TGTGCGGGGGAGGGAGACTCCTACGAGCAGTACTTC. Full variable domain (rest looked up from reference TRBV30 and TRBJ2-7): SQTIHQWPATLVQPVGSPLSLECTVEGTSNPNLYWYRQAAGRGLQLLFYSVGIGQISSEVPQNLSASRPQDRQFILSSKKLLLSDSGFYLCAGEGDSYEQYFGPGTRLTVT.

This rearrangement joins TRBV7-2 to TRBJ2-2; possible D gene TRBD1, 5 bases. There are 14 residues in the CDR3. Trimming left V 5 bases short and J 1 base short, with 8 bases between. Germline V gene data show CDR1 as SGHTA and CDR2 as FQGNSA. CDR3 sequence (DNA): TGTGCCAGCAGCCTTACAGGGAACACCGGGGAGCTGTTTTTT. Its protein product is CASSLTGNTGELFF.

CDR3 amino acids: CASSQESEGEPFNEQFF. The DNA of the CDR3 is TGCGCCAGCAGCCAAGAGTCGGAGGGGGAGCCGTTCAATGAGCAGTTCTTC. The chain carries TRBV4-1 and TRBJ2-1, with D perhaps given as TRBD1 or TRBD2 (6 bases each). V lost 0 bases and J lost 6, with 18 bases in between. The germline CDR1 and CDR2 sequences are MGHRA and YSYEKL. CDR3 size: 17 residues.

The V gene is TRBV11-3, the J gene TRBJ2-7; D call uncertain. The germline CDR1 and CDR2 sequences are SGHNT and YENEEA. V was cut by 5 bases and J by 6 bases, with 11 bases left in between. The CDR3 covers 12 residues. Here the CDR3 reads CASSGRTPEQYF. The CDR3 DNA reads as TGTGCCAGCAGCGGGCGAACCCCCGAGCAGTACTTC.

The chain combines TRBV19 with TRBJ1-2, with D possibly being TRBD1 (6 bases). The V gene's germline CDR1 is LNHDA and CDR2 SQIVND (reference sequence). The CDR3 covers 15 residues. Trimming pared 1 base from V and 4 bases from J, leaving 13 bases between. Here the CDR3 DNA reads TGTGCCAGTAGTATAGCTGTGGGGGCTATCTATGGCTACACCTTC. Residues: CASSIAVGAIYGYTF.

The CDR3 sequence is CASSVVTGTLIPSYEQYF. The DNA for the CDR3 is TGTGCCAGCAGTGTAGTGACAGGGACCTTAATACCGTCCTACGAGCAGTACTTC. This chain joins TRBV28 and TRBJ2-7; 7 positions match TRBD1. Germline CDR1 reads MDHEN; CDR2 reads SYDVKM. The ends lost 5 bases at V and 1 base at J; junction bases unmatched: 17. There are 18 residues in the CDR3.

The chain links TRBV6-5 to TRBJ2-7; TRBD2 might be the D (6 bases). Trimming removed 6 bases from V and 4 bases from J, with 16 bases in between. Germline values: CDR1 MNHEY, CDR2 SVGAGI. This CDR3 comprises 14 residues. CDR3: CASSAPGEPYEQYF. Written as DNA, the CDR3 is TGTGCCAGCAGCGCCCCGGGGGAGCCTTACGAGCAGTACTTC.

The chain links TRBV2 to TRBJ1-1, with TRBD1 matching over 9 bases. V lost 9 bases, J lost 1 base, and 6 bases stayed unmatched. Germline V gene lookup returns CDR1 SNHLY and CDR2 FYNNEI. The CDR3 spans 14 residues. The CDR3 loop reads CARGTGSANTEAFF. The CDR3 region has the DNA TGTGCCAGAGGGACAGGGAGTGCGAACACTGAAGCTTTCTTT.

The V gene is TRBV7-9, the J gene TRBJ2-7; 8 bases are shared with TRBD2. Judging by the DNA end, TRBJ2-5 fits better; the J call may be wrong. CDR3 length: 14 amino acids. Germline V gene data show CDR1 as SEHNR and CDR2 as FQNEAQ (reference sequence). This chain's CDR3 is CASRPSGFLETQYF. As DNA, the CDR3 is TGTGCCAGCAGGCCTAGCGGGTTCTTAGAGACCCAGTACTTC.

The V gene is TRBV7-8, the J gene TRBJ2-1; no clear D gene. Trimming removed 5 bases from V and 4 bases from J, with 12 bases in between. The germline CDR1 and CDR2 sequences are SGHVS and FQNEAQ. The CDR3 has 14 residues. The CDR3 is CASSADLLYNEQFF. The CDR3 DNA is TGTGCCAGCAGCGCAGATCTGCTGTACAATGAGCAGTTCTTC.

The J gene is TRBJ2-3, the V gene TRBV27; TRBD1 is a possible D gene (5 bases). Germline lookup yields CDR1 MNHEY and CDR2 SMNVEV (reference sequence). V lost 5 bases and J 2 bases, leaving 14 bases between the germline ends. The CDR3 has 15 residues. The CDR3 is CASSQGLPITDTQYF. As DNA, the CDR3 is TGTGCCAGCAGTCAGGGTCTACCAATCACAGATACGCAGTATTTT.